Listed below are T cell receptor beta chains from one sample, sequenced in a study of beta chain features in type 1 diabetes. Only in-frame clones appear in the TCRdb table, and some are missing; sequencing was by immunoSEQ multiplex PCR. The sample lists a few hundred thousand clones, 30% occurring once. Sequencing was performed on naive CD4+ T cells from blood. The source is a man younger than 30 in good health. Each CDR3 is given with its conserved first and last residue. A D gene is named only where the DNA matches it firmly. Part of the rows lack a size; the others show once, few, many or a class for expanded clones.

>.|TRBV18|.|TRBJ2-3
CASSPTWTDTQYF
TGTGCCAGCTCACCGACGTGGACAGATACGCAGTATTTT
>.|TRBV13|.|TRBJ2-1
CASSSQLGPYNEQFF
TGTGCCAGCAGCTCACAGTTAGGCCCCTACAATGAGCAGTTCTTC
>.|TRBV7-2|TRBD2|TRBJ2-7
CASSLGTSGVEQYF
TGTGCCAGCAGCTTGGGGACTAGCGGCGTCGAGCAGTACTTC
>few|TRBV29-1|.|TRBJ2-1
CSVGKSANEQFF
TGCAGCGTTGGAAAGTCGGCCAATGAGCAGTTCTTC
>.|TRBV29-1|TRBD2|TRBJ2-3
CSAGTSGNTDTQYF
TGCAGCGCCGGGACTAGCGGGAACACAGATACGCAGTATTTT
>.|TRBV30|TRBD1|TRBJ2-7
CAWFRGQGRQYF
TGTGCCTGGTTCCGCGGACAGGGTCGGCAGTACTTC
>.|TRBV10-3|TRBD2|TRBJ2-1
CAIRGTSGDNEQFF
TGTGCCATCCGAGGGACTAGCGGGGACAATGAGCAGTTCTTC
>.|TRBV5-1|TRBD2|TRBJ2-1
CASSVPFEAGGDEQFF
TGCGCCAGCAGTGTCCCGTTTGAGGCGGGAGGGGATGAGCAGTTCTTC
>.|TRBV29-1|TRBD2|TRBJ2-5
CSALSGAETQYF
TGCAGCGCCCTTAGCGGGGCGGAGACCCAGTACTTC
>.|TRBV7-3|TRBD2|TRBJ2-1
CASSSLSGPSYNEQFF
TGTGCCAGCAGCTCCCTTAGCGGGCCGTCCTACAATGAGCAGTTCTTC
>few|TRBV5-1|.|TRBJ2-7
CASSLNAYEQYF
TGCGCCAGCAGCCTTAACGCCTACGAGCAGTACTTC
>once|TRBV7-2|TRBD1|TRBJ1-2
CASSRDRGTVYGYTF
TGTGCCAGCAGCCGAGACAGGGGGACGGTCTATGGCTACACCTTC
>.|TRBV30|.|TRBJ1-5
CAWSVRGNQPQHF
TGTGCCTGGAGTGTTCGAGGGAATCAGCCCCAGCATTTT
>.|TRBV5-6|TRBD1|TRBJ2-7
CASSLIPGQGNYEQYF
TGTGCCAGCAGTTTGATCCCGGGACAGGGCAACTACGAGCAGTACTTC
>.|TRBV5-1|.|TRBJ2-1
CASSLGEGPAFDEQFF
TGCGCCAGCAGCTTGGGCGAGGGACCGGCCTTCGATGAGCAGTTCTTC
>few|TRBV7-2|TRBD2|TRBJ2-2
CASSPRASGKGELFF
TGTGCCAGCAGCCCCCGGGCTAGCGGGAAAGGGGAGCTGTTTTTT
>.|TRBV29-1|TRBD2|TRBJ2-1
CSVGDSGRAGWGEQFF
TGCAGCGTTGGAGATAGCGGGAGGGCCGGTTGGGGTGAGCAGTTCTTC
>.|TRBV5-4|TRBD2|TRBJ2-1
CASSLELAGGLDEQFF
TGTGCCAGCAGCTTGGAACTAGCGGGAGGGCTCGATGAGCAGTTCTTC
>few|TRBV13|.|TRBJ2-7
CASSLGGDIAYEQYF
TGTGCCAGCAGCTTAGGAGGGGACATCGCCTACGAGCAGTACTTC
>.|TRBV30|.|TRBJ1-1
CAWSEFSKGSEAFF
TGTGCCTGGAGTGAGTTCAGTAAGGGTTCTGAAGCTTTCTTT
>.|TRBV7-2|.|TRBJ2-7
CASSLGIGGDIQQYF
TGTGCCAGCAGCTTAGGTATCGGCGGGGACATCCAGCAGTACTTC
>.|TRBV30|.|TRBJ1-5
CAWSTRQRNQPQHF
TGTGCCTGGAGTACCCGACAGCGCAATCAGCCCCAGCATTTT
>.|TRBV5-1|TRBD2|TRBJ2-7
CASSLGTSGGRTEYEQYF
TGCGCCAGCAGCTTGGGGACGTCTGGCGGGAGAACTGAGTACGAGCAGTACTTC
>.|TRBV5-4|.|TRBJ2-1
CASSLARLPLVSSYNEQFF
TGTGCCAGCAGCTTGGCCCGTCTCCCCCTTGTGAGCTCCTACAATGAGCAGTTCTTC
>.|TRBV7-9|.|TRBJ2-1
CASSLESPGKQFF
TGTGCCAGCAGCTTAGAGTCTCCGGGAAAGCAGTTCTTC
>.|TRBV25-1|.|TRBJ1-4
CASSAGGRATNEKLFF
TGTGCCAGCAGTGCCGGTGGCCGAGCAACTAATGAAAAACTGTTTTTT
>.|TRBV29-1|TRBD2|TRBJ2-1
CSVVTSGILEQFF
TGCAGCGTTGTTACTAGCGGGATTCTCGAGCAGTTCTTC
>.|TRBV23-1|TRBD1|TRBJ2-1
CASGGTGARSEYNEQFF
TGCGCCAGCGGTGGGACAGGGGCCCGATCAGAGTACAATGAGCAGTTCTTC
>.|TRBV7-2|.|TRBJ2-4
CASSGVGWGIQYF
TGTGCCAGCAGCGGAGTGGGGTGGGGCATTCAGTACTTC
>few|TRBV9|.|TRBJ2-7
CASSVSSSGTSYEQYF
TGTGCCAGCAGCGTATCCTCCTCGGGGACTTCCTACGAGCAGTACTTC
>.|TRBV7-9|.|TRBJ2-7
CASSLSQFYEQYF
TGTGCCAGCAGCTTATCACAGTTCTACGAGCAGTACTTC
>.|TRBV7-8|TRBD2|TRBJ2-7
CASRLTGTSGYEQYF
TGTGCCAGCAGACTAACCGGGACTAGCGGCTACGAGCAGTACTTC
>.|TRBV5-1|.|TRBJ2-2
CASSPRQDNTGELFF
TGCGCCAGCAGCCCACGACAGGATAACACCGGGGAGCTGTTTTTT